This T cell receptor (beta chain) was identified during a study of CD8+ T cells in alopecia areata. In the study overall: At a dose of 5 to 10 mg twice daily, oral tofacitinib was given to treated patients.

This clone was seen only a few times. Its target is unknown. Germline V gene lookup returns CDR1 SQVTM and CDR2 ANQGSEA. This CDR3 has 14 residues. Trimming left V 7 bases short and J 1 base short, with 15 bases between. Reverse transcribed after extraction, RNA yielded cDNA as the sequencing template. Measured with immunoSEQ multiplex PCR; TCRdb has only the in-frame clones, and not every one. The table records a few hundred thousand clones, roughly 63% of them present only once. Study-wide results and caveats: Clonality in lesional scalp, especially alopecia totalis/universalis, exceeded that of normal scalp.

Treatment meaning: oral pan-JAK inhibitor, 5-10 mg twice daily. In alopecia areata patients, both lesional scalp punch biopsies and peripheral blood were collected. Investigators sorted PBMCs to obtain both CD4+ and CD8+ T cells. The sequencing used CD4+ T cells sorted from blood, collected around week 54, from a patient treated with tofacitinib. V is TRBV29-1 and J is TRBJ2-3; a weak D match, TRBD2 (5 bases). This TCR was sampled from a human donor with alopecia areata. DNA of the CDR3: TGCAGCGGGGATCGGGGTTTTGGCACAGATACGCAGTATTTT. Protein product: CSGDRGFGTDTQYF.